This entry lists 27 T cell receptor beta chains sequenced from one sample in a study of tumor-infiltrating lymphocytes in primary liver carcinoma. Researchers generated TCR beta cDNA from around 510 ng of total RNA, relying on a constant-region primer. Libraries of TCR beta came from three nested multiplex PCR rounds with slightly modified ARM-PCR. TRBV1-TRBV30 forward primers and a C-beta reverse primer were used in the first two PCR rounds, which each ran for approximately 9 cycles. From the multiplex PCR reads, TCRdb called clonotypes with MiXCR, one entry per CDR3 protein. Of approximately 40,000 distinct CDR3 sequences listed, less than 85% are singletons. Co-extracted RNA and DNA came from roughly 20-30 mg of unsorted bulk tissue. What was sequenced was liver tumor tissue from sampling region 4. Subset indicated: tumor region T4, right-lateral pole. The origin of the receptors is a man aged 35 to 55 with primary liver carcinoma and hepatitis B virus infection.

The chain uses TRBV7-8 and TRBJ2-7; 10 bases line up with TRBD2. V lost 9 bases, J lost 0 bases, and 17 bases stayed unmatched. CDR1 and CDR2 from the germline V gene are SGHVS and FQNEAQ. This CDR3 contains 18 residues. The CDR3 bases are TGTGCCAGAAGCCCTCGGGCTAGCGGGAGTATGAGCTCCTACGAGCAGTACTTC. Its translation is CARSPRASGSMSSYEQYF.

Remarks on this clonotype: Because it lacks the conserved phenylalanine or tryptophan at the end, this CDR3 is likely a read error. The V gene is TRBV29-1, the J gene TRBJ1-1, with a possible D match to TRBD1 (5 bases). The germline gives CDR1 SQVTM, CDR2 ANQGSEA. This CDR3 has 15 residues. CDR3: CSVGSVWGMNTKAFL. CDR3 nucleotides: TGCAGCGTTGGGTCAGTGTGGGGCATGAACACTAAAGCTTTCCTT.

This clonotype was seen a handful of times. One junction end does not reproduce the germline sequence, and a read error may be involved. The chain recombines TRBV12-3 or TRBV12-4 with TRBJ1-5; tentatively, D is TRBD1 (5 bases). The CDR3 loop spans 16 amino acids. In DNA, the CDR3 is TGTCCCAGCAGCTTCCAGGGTTTTGGATCGGATCGGCCCCAGCATTTT. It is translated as CPSSFQGFGSDRPQHF.

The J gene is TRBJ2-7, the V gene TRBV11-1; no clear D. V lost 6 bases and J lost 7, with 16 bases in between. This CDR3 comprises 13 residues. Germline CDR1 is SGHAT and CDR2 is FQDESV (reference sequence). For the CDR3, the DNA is TGTGCCAGCAGGGGGAAGCAATCCTGTGAGCAGTACTTC. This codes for CASRGKQSCEQYF.

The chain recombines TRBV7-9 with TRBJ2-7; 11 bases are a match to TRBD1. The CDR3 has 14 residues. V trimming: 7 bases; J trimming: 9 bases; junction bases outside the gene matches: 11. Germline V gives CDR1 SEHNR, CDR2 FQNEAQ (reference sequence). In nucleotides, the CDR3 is TGTGCCAGCATCTCGGACAGGGGGCCTCAGGGGCAGTACTTC. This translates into CASISDRGPQGQYF.

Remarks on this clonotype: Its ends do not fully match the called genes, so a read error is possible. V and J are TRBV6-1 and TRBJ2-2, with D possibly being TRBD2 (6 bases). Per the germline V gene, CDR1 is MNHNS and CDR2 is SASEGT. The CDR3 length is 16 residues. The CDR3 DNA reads TGTGCTAGCAGTGAAGTCCCCACTAGCTCGCCCGGGGAGCTGTTTTTT. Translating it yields CASSEVPTSSPGELFF.

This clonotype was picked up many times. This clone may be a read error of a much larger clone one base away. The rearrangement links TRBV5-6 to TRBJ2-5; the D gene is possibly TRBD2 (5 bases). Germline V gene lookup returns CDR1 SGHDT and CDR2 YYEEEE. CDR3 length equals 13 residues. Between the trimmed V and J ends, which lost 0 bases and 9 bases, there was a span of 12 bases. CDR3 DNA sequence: TGTGCCAGCAGCTTGGGAGGAGTGGAGGCCCAGTACTTC. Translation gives CASSLGGVEAQYF.

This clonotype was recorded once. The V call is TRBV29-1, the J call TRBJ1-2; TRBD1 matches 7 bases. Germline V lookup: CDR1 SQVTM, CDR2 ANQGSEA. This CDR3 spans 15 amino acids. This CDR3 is CNVVPRLQGTFGYTF. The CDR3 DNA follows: TGCAACGTGGTCCCCCGCCTACAGGGGACTTTTGGCTACACCTTC.

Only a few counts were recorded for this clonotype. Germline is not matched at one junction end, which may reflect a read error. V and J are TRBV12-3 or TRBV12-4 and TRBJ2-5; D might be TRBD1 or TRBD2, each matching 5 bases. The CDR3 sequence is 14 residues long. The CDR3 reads CASAQGRSQETQYF. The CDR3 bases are TGTGCCAGCGCCCAGGGACGGTCCCAAGAGACCCAGTATTTC.

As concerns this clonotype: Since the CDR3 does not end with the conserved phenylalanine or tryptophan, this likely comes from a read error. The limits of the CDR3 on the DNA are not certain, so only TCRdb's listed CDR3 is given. The CDR3 loop is CASSDSLSENNERFL. The chain combines TRBV7-9 with TRBJ2-1; the table's D call of TRBD1 was not tested on the DNA. The CDR3 has 15 amino acids, counting both end residues. CDR1 is SEHNR, CDR2 FQNEAQ, per germline (reference sequence).

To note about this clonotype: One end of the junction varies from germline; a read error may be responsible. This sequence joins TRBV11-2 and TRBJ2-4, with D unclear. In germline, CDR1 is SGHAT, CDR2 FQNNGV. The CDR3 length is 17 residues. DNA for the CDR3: TGTGCCAACAGCATAGATAGAGCAGGTCTAGCCAAAAACATTCAGTACTTC. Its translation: CANSIDRAGLAKNIQYF. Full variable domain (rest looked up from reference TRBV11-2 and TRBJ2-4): EAGVAQSPRYKIIEKRQSVAFWCNPISGHATLYWYQQILGQGPKLLIQFQNNGVVDDSQLPKDRFSAERLKGVDSTLKIQPAKLEDSAVYLCANSIDRAGLAKNIQYFGAGTRLSVL.

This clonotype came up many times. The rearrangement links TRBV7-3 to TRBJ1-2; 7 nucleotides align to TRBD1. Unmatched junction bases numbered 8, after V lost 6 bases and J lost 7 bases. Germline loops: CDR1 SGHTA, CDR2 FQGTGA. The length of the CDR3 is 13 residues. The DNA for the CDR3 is TGTGCCAGCAGTCAGGACAGGAGGAGTGGCTACACCTTC. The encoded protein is CASSQDRRSGYTF.

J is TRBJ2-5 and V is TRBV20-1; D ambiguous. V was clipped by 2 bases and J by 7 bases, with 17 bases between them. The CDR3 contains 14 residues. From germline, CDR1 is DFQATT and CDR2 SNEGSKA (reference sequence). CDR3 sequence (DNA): TGCAGTGCTAGAACTGAGACTGGGTTAGTGACCCAGTACTTC. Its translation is CSARTETGLVTQYF.

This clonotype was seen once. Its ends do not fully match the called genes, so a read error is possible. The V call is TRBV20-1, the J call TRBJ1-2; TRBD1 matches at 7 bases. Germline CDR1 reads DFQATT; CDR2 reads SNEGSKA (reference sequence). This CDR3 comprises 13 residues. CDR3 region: CSTREGGQDDYTF. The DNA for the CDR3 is TGCAGTACTAGAGAAGGCGGACAGGATGACTACACCTTC.

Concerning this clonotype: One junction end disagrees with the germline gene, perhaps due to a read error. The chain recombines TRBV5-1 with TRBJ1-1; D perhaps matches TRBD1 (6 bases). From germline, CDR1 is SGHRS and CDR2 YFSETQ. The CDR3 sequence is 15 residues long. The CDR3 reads CANSLDNPGGTETFF. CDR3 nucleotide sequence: TGCGCCAACAGCTTGGATAATCCGGGGGGCACTGAAACTTTCTTT.

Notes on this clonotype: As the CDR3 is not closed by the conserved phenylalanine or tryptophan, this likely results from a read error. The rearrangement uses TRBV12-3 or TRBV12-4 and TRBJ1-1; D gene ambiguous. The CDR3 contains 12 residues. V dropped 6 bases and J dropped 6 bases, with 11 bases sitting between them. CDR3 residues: CASRYETAEAFY. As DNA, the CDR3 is TGTGCCAGCAGGTATGAGACTGCTGAAGCTTTCTAT.

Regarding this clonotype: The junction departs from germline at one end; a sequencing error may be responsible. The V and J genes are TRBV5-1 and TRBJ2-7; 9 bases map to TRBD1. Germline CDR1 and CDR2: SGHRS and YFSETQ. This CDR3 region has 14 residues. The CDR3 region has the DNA TGCGTCAGCAGTTTAGGACAGGGGTCCTACGAGCAGTACTTC. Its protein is CVSSLGQGSYEQYF.

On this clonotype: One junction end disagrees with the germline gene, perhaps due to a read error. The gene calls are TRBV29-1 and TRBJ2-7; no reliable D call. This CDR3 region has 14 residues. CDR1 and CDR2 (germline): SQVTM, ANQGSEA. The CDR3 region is CSAWMAQTSYEHYF. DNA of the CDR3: TGCAGCGCTTGGATGGCTCAAACGTCCTACGAGCACTACTTC.

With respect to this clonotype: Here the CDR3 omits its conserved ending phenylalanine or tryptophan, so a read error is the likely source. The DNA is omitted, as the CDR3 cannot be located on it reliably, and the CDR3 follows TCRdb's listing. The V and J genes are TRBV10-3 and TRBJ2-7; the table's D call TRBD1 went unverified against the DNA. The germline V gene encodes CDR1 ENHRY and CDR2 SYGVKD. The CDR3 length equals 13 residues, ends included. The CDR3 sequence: CAISGPGKHEQYS.

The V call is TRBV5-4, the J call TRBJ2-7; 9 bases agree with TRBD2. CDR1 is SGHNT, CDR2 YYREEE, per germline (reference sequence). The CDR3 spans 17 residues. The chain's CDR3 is CTSSGGPGAENTYEQYF. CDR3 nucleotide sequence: TGTACTAGCAGCGGGGGGCCGGGAGCGGAAAACACCTACGAGCAGTACTTC. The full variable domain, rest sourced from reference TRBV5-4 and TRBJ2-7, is ETGVTQSPTHLIKTRGQQVTLRCSSQSGHNTVSWYQQALGQGPQFIFQYYREEENGRGNFPPRFSGLQFPNYSSELNVNALELDDSALYLCTSSGGPGAENTYEQYFGPGTRLTVT.

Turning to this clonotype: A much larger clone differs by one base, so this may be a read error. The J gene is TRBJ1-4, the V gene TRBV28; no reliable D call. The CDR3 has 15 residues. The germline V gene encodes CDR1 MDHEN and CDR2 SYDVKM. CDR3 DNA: TGTGCCAACAGTTCTCGGACTGGGAGTAATGGAAAACTGTTTTTT. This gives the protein CANSSRTGSNGKLFF. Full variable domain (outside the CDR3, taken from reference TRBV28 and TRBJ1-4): DVKVTQSSRYLVKRTGEKVFLECVQDMDHENMFWYRQDPGLGLRLIYFSYDVKMKEKGDIPEGYSVSREKKERFSLILESASTNQTSMYLCANSSRTGSNGKLFFGSGTQLSVL.

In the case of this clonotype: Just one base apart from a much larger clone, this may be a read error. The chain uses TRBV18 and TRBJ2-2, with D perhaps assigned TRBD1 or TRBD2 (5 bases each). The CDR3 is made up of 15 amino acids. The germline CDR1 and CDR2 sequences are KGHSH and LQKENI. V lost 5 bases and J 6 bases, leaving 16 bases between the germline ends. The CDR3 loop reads CASSAYQKGPGELFF. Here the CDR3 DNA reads TGTGCCAGCTCAGCCTACCAAAAGGGACCCGGGGAGCTGTTTTTT. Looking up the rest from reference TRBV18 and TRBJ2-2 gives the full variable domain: NAGVMQNPRHLVRRRGQEARLRCSPMKGHSHVYWYRQLPEEGLKFMVYLQKENIIDESGMPKERFSAEFPKEGPSILRIQQVVRGDSAAYFCASSAYQKGPGELFFGEGSRLTVL.

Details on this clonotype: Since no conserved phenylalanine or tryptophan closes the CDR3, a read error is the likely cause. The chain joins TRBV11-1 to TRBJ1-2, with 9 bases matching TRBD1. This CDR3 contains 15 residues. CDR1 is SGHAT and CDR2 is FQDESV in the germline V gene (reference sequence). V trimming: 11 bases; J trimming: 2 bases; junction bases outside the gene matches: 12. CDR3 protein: CADSRDRGANYGYTL. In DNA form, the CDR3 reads TGTGCCGACAGCCGCGACAGGGGGGCGAACTATGGCTACACCCTC.

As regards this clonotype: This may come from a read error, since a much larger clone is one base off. The CDR3 DNA reads as TGTGCCACCAGTGGTCGGGACAGGGATACCGGGGAGCTGTTTTTT. Its protein product is CATSGRDRDTGELFF. The chain has TRBV24-1 and TRBJ2-2, with TRBD1 matching 9 bases. The length of the CDR3 is 15 residues. The germline CDR1 and CDR2 sequences are KGHDR and SFDVKD. The V segment lost 5 bases and the J segment 5 bases; nucleotides outside the gene matches: 5.

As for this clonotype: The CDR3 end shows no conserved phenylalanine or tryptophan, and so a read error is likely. This CDR3 is CASSSPGQGASKNIQYL. The CDR3 DNA reads TGTGCCAGTAGCTCTCCGGGACAGGGAGCATCTAAAAACATTCAGTACTTA. The chain carries TRBV11-1 and TRBJ2-4; 9 bases are shared with TRBD1. The CDR3 runs to 17 residues. The germline CDR1 and CDR2 sequences are SGHAT and FQDESV (reference sequence).

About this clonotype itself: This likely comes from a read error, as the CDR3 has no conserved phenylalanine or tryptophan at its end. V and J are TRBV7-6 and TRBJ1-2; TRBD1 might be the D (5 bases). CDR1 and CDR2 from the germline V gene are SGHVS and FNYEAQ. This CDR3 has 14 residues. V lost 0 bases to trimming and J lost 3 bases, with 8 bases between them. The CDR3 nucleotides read TGTGCCAGCAGCTTAGCAATGGGACACTATGGCTACACCTTA. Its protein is CASSLAMGHYGYTL.

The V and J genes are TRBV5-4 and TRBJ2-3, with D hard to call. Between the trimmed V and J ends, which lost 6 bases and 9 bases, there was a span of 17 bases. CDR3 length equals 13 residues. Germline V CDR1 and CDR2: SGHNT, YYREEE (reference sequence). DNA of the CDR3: TGTGCCAGCATCCCCCCGAGTGTTAAAACGCAGTATTTT. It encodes CASIPPSVKTQYF.